This record covers a single T cell receptor beta chain. In this sample, this clonotype turned up a few times. Its target antigen remains unknown. Base qualities were left out, and no much larger clone turns up one base away. The data were obtained in a study of T-cell memory formation after mild COVID-19 (dated by TCRdb to about 2021). With respect to the entire study: Most TCR sequence clusters were specific to one of the two donors. Longitudinal TCRalpha and TCRbeta repertoire sequencing tracked T-cell clones expanding and contracting after mild COVID-19 in a couple of donors. Two young, previously healthy adult volunteers, one female and one male, were included in the cohort.

Sequencing relied on an Illumina NovaSeq 6000. cDNA libraries for TCRalpha and TCRbeta were prepared by 5'RACE using constant-segment primers, with sample barcodes and unique molecular identifiers added. Trizol reagent was used to extract RNA from every sample. The libraries were amplified in two PCR steps, and the second step added a second sample barcode and Illumina TruSeq adapters. The libraries were sequenced on an Illumina NovaSeq using 2 x 150 bp paired-end reads. The authors' analysis ran thus. The reads were demultiplexed and collapsed into UMI-guided consensus sequences using migec v1.2.7. With mixcr v2.1.11, UMI consensuses were aligned to TRA and TRB V and J templates and assembled into clonotypes. Clonotypes were classified as expanded or contracted when called significant by both edgeR and NoisET, with noise models trained on biological replicates. For edgeR calls, a false discovery rate-adjusted p below 0.01 and a log2 fold-change threshold of 1 were applied. As an exploratory analysis of dynamics, max-normalized trajectories of the 1000 most abundant clonotypes were examined by PCA with hierarchical clustering. The CD4 or CD8 phenotype of responding clones was assigned using the separately sequenced CD4+ and CD8+ repertoires. The public sequencing data were trimmed at Q25 with fastp and processed into clonotypes with MiXCR by TCRdb, which kept only in-frame beta chains. Every entry covers one CDR3 protein and lists the most common genes and DNA from its rows. These V and J calls are TCRdb output, not the study's own analysis. This sample lists under 400,000 distinct CDR3 sequences; 28% were detected once. Approximately 13% of the sample is in the top ten clones.

General findings and caveats noted by the study authors: From day 15 to 85, contracting clones showed balanced CD4/CD8 phenotypes, whereas a second wave of clones that expanded from day 15 to 37 leaned towards CD4+. Some responding clones were detected in pre-infection memory, suggesting pre-existing cross-reactive memory T cells joined the SARS-CoV-2 response. Contracting CD4+ clones were located mainly in the CM and EM memory subsets, whereas CD8+ clones were found to be enriched in EMRA. Whether the second-wave clones peaking on day 37 were SARS-CoV-2 specific was not confirmed. Only two mild cases were covered by the study, and larger cohorts that include severe cases with pre-infection samples were considered necessary.

Ficoll-Paque density gradient centrifugation was the method used to isolate PBMCs. The germline V gene yields MNHEY for CDR1 and SVGEGT for CDR2. Taken from cysteine to phenylalanine, the CDR3 has 17 residues. The CDR3 DNA has 51 bases and is translated from base 1. Trimming takes 2 bases off V and 11 bases off J; junction bases not matched to a gene: 11. This TCR came from an adult woman who had mild COVID-19 (a few samples of this study predate the infection). The sample titles of this study are shuffled in the database, so cell type and time point are left out; the donor was told from shared clones. The sequence links TRBV6-2 or TRBV6-3 to TRBJ2-1, and TRBD2 aligns with 14 junction nucleotides. The specimen sequenced was PBMCs or a T cell subset sorted from them (not recorded which). The bases are TGTGCCAGCAGTTACCGCACCGGGACTAGCGGGGGTTTGAAGCAGTTCTTC. Its amino acids are CASSYRTGTSGGLKQFF.